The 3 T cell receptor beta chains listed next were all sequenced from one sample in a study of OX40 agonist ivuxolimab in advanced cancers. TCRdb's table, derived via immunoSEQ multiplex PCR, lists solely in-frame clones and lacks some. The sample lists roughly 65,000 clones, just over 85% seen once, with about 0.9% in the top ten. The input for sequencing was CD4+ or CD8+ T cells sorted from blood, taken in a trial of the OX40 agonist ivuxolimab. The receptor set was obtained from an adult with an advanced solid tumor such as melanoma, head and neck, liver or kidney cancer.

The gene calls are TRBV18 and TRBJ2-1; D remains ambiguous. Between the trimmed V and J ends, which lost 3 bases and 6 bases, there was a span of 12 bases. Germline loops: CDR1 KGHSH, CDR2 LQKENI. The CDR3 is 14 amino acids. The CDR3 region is CASSPGGSSNEQFF. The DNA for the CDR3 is TGTGCCAGCTCACCCGGTGGTAGCTCCAATGAGCAGTTCTTC.

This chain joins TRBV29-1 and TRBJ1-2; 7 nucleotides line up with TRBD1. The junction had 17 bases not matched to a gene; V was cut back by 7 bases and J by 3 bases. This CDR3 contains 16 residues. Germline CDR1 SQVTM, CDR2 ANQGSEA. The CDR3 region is CSGGALRRTGDYGYTF. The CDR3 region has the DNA TGCAGCGGTGGGGCCCTTCGTAGAACAGGGGACTATGGCTACACCTTC.

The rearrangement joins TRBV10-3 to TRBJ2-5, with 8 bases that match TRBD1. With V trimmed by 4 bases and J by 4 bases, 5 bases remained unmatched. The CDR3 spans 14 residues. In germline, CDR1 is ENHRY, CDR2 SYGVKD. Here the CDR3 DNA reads TGTGCCATCAGTGGACAGGGGTTAGGAGAGACCCAGTACTTC. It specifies CAISGQGLGETQYF.